These T cell receptor beta chains were read from a single sample in a study of tumor and adjacent non-tumor tissue in lung cancer. MiXCR, run by TCRdb on the multiplex PCR reads, gives a single entry per CDR3 protein. Among about 93,000 distinct CDR3 sequences listed, 61% were seen once. The sequencing sample was made of lung tumor tissue. These receptor sequences come from a man aged 65 to 85 with non-small cell lung cancer. CDR3s include the opening cysteine and the closing phenylalanine or tryptophan. D genes are given only for firm matches. Rows may omit the clone size; those that give it use once, few, many or a size class.

abundance: -; v_gene: TRBV10-2; d_gene: -; j_gene: TRBJ1-5; CDR3aa: CATVTCSGQPQHF; CDR3nt: TGCGCCACTGTGACATGCAGCGGGCAGCCCCAGCATTTT
abundance: -; v_gene: TRBV11-2; d_gene: -; j_gene: TRBJ2-3; CDR3aa: CASGLEGGGNQPQYF; CDR3nt: TGTGCCAGCGGCTTAGAAGGGGGGGGCAATCAGCCCCAGTATTTT
abundance: -; v_gene: TRBV29-1; d_gene: -; j_gene: TRBJ2-7; CDR3aa: CSVRQPPGQGEQYF; CDR3nt: TGCAGCGTTCGACAACCCCCGGGGCAGGGCGAGCAGTACTTC
abundance: many; v_gene: TRBV28; d_gene: -; j_gene: TRBJ2-3; CDR3aa: CASSPPLDTQYF; CDR3nt: TGTGCCAGCAGTCCACCATTGGATACGCAGTATTTT
abundance: -; v_gene: TRBV10-3; d_gene: -; j_gene: TRBJ2-5; CDR3aa: CTISEPLAGDTSQYF; CDR3nt: TGTACCATCAGTGAGCCTTTGGCAGGGGATACGTCCCAGTACTTC
abundance: -; v_gene: TRBV11-3; d_gene: -; j_gene: TRBJ2-3; CDR3aa: CASSLGGSTGTQYF; CDR3nt: TGTGCCAGCAGCTTAGGAGGTAGCACGGGTACGCAGTATTTT
abundance: -; v_gene: TRBV11-1; d_gene: TRBD1; j_gene: TRBJ2-7; CDR3aa: CVSSLDGTGNYEQYF; CDR3nt: TGTGTCAGCAGCTTAGACGGGACAGGGAACTACGAGCAATACTTC
abundance: many; v_gene: TRBV5-1; d_gene: -; j_gene: TRBJ2-4; CDR3aa: CASSDGNIQYF; CDR3nt: TGCGCCAGCAGCGACGGAAACATTCAGTACTTC
abundance: -; v_gene: TRBV11-2; d_gene: -; j_gene: TRBJ2-7; CDR3aa: CASNYPSVRGGQQYF; CDR3nt: TGTGCCAGCAACTACCCCTCCGTGAGGGGAGGCCAGCAGTACTTC
abundance: many; v_gene: TRBV4-1; d_gene: -; j_gene: TRBJ2-1; CDR3aa: CASSVRGISYNEQFF; CDR3nt: TGCGCCAGCAGCGTACGGGGAATCTCCTACAATGAGCAGTTCTTC
abundance: -; v_gene: TRBV7-3; d_gene: TRBD1; j_gene: TRBJ1-6; CDR3aa: CASSLRTGGYSPLHF; CDR3nt: TGTGCCAGCAGCTTAAGGACAGGGGGATATTCACCCCTCCACTTT
abundance: many; v_gene: TRBV2; d_gene: -; j_gene: TRBJ2-5; CDR3aa: CASSQEYQETQYF; CDR3nt: TGTGCCAGCAGTCAGGAGTACCAAGAGACCCAGTACTTC
abundance: many; v_gene: TRBV6-5; d_gene: TRBD2; j_gene: TRBJ2-7; CDR3aa: CASSYTSGRAGYEQYF; CDR3nt: TGTGCCAGCAGTTACACTAGCGGGAGGGCCGGCTACGAGCAGTACTTC
abundance: medium-sized; v_gene: TRBV11-2; d_gene: -; j_gene: TRBJ1-1; CDR3aa: CASSLSSVGTEAFF; CDR3nt: TGTGCCAGCAGCTTATCTAGCGTCGGCACTGAAGCTTTCTTT
abundance: -; v_gene: TRBV7-9; d_gene: TRBD2; j_gene: TRBJ2-3; CDR3aa: CASSLSGGSTDTQYF; CDR3nt: TGTGCCAGCAGCTTGAGCGGGGGTAGCACAGATACGCAGTATTTT
abundance: many; v_gene: TRBV11-1; d_gene: TRBD2; j_gene: TRBJ2-5; CDR3aa: CASSLVGAGAQETQYF; CDR3nt: TGTGCCAGCAGCTTAGTCGGAGCGGGGGCTCAAGAGACCCAGTACTTC
abundance: many; v_gene: TRBV6-1; d_gene: TRBD2; j_gene: TRBJ2-7; CDR3aa: CARAQGQDLAGGSYEQYF; CDR3nt: TGTGCCAGGGCTCAGGGACAGGACCTAGCGGGAGGCTCCTACGAGCAGTACTTC
abundance: many; v_gene: TRBV29-1; d_gene: TRBD1; j_gene: TRBJ1-2; CDR3aa: CSVFRGGNYGYTF; CDR3nt: TGCAGCGTTTTCAGGGGGGGAAACTATGGCTACACCTTC
abundance: many; v_gene: TRBV6-5; d_gene: -; j_gene: TRBJ1-2; CDR3aa: CASRQQWGGYTF; CDR3nt: TGTGCCAGCAGGCAGCAATGGGGCGGCTACACCTTC
abundance: -; v_gene: TRBV6-2/TRBV6-3; d_gene: -; j_gene: TRBJ2-7; CDR3aa: CVSRATAWDSYEQYF; CDR3nt: TGTGTCAGCAGGGCCACTGCCTGGGACTCCTACGAGCAGTACTTC
abundance: -; v_gene: TRBV11-2; d_gene: -; j_gene: TRBJ1-1; CDR3aa: CTSSLEWGTNTEAFF; CDR3nt: TGTACCAGCAGCTTAGAATGGGGAACGAACACTGAAGCTTTCTTT
abundance: -; v_gene: TRBV12-3/TRBV12-4; d_gene: TRBD2; j_gene: TRBJ2-1; CDR3aa: CASTYRTSVDEQFF; CDR3nt: TGTGCCAGCACCTATAGGACTAGCGTGGATGAGCAGTTCTTC
abundance: many; v_gene: TRBV29-1; d_gene: TRBD2; j_gene: TRBJ2-2; CDR3aa: CSAKTLAGPNTGELFF; CDR3nt: TGCAGCGCCAAGACCCTAGCGGGCCCGAACACCGGGGAGCTGTTTTTT
abundance: -; v_gene: TRBV5-1; d_gene: -; j_gene: TRBJ1-3; CDR3aa: CASRFQGPGNTIYF; CDR3nt: TGCGCCAGCAGATTCCAGGGCCCTGGAAACACCATATATTTT
abundance: -; v_gene: TRBV19; d_gene: -; j_gene: TRBJ1-3; CDR3aa: CASSIGDLSGNTIYF; CDR3nt: TGTGCCAGTAGTATCGGGGACCTCTCTGGAAACACCATATATTTT
abundance: -; v_gene: TRBV11-2; d_gene: -; j_gene: TRBJ2-5; CDR3aa: CATARRLGLETQYF; CDR3nt: TGTGCCACCGCCCGTAGACTAGGGTTGGAGACCCAGTACTTC
abundance: -; v_gene: TRBV20-1; d_gene: TRBD1; j_gene: TRBJ1-5; CDR3aa: CSAGRGTQPQHF; CDR3nt: TGCAGTGCTGGCAGGGGGACTCAGCCCCAGCATTTT
abundance: medium-sized; v_gene: TRBV4-1; d_gene: TRBD2; j_gene: TRBJ2-5; CDR3aa: CASSQVLAGAGETQYF; CDR3nt: TGCGCCAGCAGCCAAGTTTTAGCGGGGGCCGGCGAGACCCAGTACTTC
abundance: many; v_gene: TRBV5-1; d_gene: -; j_gene: TRBJ2-6; CDR3aa: CASSLYSGANVLTF; CDR3nt: TGCGCCAGCAGCTTATACTCTGGGGCCAACGTCCTGACTTTC
abundance: -; v_gene: TRBV11-2; d_gene: -; j_gene: TRBJ2-1; CDR3aa: CATSLRASTGPQFF; CDR3nt: TGTGCCACCAGCTTAAGGGCTAGCACCGGTCCGCAGTTCTTC
abundance: once; v_gene: TRBV6-1; d_gene: -; j_gene: TRBJ2-7; CDR3aa: CTSRRPPTYEQYF; CDR3nt: TGTACCAGCCGGCGACCGCCGACCTATGAGCAGTACTTC
abundance: -; v_gene: TRBV7-8; d_gene: TRBD2; j_gene: TRBJ2-2; CDR3aa: CASSFSGGSTGELFF; CDR3nt: TGTGCCAGCAGCTTCTCGGGGGGGAGTACCGGGGAGCTGTTTTTT
abundance: -; v_gene: TRBV28; d_gene: -; j_gene: TRBJ2-2; CDR3aa: CASSLGSVVGRTGELFF; CDR3nt: TGTGCTAGCAGTTTAGGGTCAGTAGTGGGCCGTACCGGGGAGCTGTTTTTT
abundance: -; v_gene: TRBV29-1; d_gene: TRBD2; j_gene: TRBJ2-2; CDR3aa: CSVQTITGTSRRRGELFF; CDR3nt: TGCAGCGTTCAAACGATTACTGGGACTAGTAGGAGGAGGGGGGAGCTGTTTTTT
abundance: few; v_gene: TRBV29-1; d_gene: TRBD2; j_gene: TRBJ2-1; CDR3aa: CSVEVTSIAYNEQSF; CDR3nt: TGCAGCGTTGAAGTGACTAGCATAGCCTACAATGAGCAGTCCTTC
abundance: -; v_gene: TRBV7-3; d_gene: TRBD2; j_gene: TRBJ2-5; CDR3aa: CASSPSGIAGGYETQYF; CDR3nt: TGTGCCAGCAGCCCCAGTGGGATAGCGGGGGGTTATGAGACCCAGTACTTC
abundance: -; v_gene: TRBV28; d_gene: -; j_gene: TRBJ1-4; CDR3aa: CASSYPRGRGKEKLFF; CDR3nt: TGTGCCAGCAGCTACCCGAGAGGACGGGGGAAAGAAAAACTGTTTTTT
abundance: -; v_gene: TRBV20-1; d_gene: -; j_gene: TRBJ2-3; CDR3aa: CSARLGTTNRDTQYF; CDR3nt: TGCAGTGCTAGACTAGGGACAACAAACAGAGATACGCAGTATTTT
abundance: -; v_gene: TRBV5-4; d_gene: -; j_gene: TRBJ2-1; CDR3aa: CASGLVSGEQFF; CDR3nt: TGTGCCAGCGGTTTGGTTTCTGGCGAGCAGTTCTTC
abundance: many; v_gene: TRBV4-1; d_gene: TRBD2; j_gene: TRBJ2-3; CDR3aa: CASRRTSGRSTDTQYF; CDR3nt: TGCGCCAGCAGAAGAACTAGCGGGAGGTCCACAGATACGCAGTATTTT
abundance: -; v_gene: TRBV28; d_gene: -; j_gene: TRBJ1-1; CDR3aa: CASSFGGDGNTEAFF; CDR3nt: TGTGCCAGCAGCTTCGGAGGGGACGGGAACACTGAAGCTTTCTTT
abundance: many; v_gene: TRBV28; d_gene: -; j_gene: TRBJ1-6; CDR3aa: CASSSHGGNSPLHF; CDR3nt: TGTGCCAGCAGTTCCCACGGGGGGAATTCACCCCTCCACTTT
abundance: -; v_gene: TRBV11-2; d_gene: TRBD1; j_gene: TRBJ2-5; CDR3aa: CASSSRGQGKRQESQYF; CDR3nt: TGTGCCAGCAGTTCGCGCGGACAGGGAAAGCGGCAAGAGAGCCAATACTTC
abundance: few; v_gene: TRBV11-3; d_gene: -; j_gene: TRBJ2-4; CDR3aa: CASSSNGGDSKNIQYF; CDR3nt: TGTGCCAGCAGTTCGAACGGGGGTGATTCCAAAAACATTCAGTACTTC
abundance: many; v_gene: TRBV6-2/TRBV6-3; d_gene: -; j_gene: TRBJ1-2; CDR3aa: CASSPWDHLYGYTF; CDR3nt: TGTGCCAGCAGTCCCTGGGACCATTTATATGGCTACACCTTC
abundance: many; v_gene: TRBV7-9; d_gene: TRBD1; j_gene: TRBJ2-1; CDR3aa: CASSLRTGDKFF; CDR3nt: TGTGCCAGCAGCTTGCGGACAGGGGACAAGTTCTTC
abundance: -; v_gene: TRBV4-1; d_gene: -; j_gene: TRBJ2-3; CDR3aa: CASSSQGSADTEYF; CDR3nt: TGCGCCAGCAGTTCACAGGGATCTGCGGATACAGAGTATTTT
abundance: -; v_gene: TRBV4-2; d_gene: -; j_gene: TRBJ2-1; CDR3aa: CANSLQDNEQFF; CDR3nt: TGTGCCAACAGCCTACAGGACAATGAGCAGTTCTTC
abundance: -; v_gene: TRBV11-2; d_gene: TRBD2; j_gene: TRBJ2-2; CDR3aa: CTSSSPPGLTNTGELFF; CDR3nt: TGTACCAGCAGCTCTCCCCCGGGACTAACGAACACCGGGGAGCTGTTTTTT
abundance: many; v_gene: TRBV28; d_gene: TRBD2; j_gene: TRBJ2-5; CDR3aa: CASSRLAGLQETQYF; CDR3nt: TGTGCCAGCAGTCGACTAGCGGGACTCCAAGAGACCCAGTACTTC
abundance: -; v_gene: TRBV11-2; d_gene: -; j_gene: TRBJ1-1; CDR3aa: CASSKRQGGTEAFF; CDR3nt: TGTGCCAGCAGCAAGAGGCAAGGGGGGACTGAAGCTTTCTTT
abundance: -; v_gene: TRBV29-1; d_gene: -; j_gene: TRBJ1-1; CDR3aa: CSVATANSEAFF; CDR3nt: TGCAGTGTTGCAACAGCGAACTCTGAAGCTTTCTTT
abundance: -; v_gene: TRBV29-1; d_gene: TRBD1; j_gene: TRBJ2-1; CDR3aa: CRVEDRASNERFF; CDR3nt: TGCAGGGTTGAGGACAGGGCCTCCAATGAGCGGTTCTTC
abundance: many; v_gene: TRBV29-1; d_gene: -; j_gene: TRBJ1-1; CDR3aa: CSGAGGGSRTEAFF; CDR3nt: TGCAGCGGGGCAGGCGGGGGTTCGAGGACTGAAGCTTTCTTT